This T cell receptor (beta chain) came from a study of T cell responses to AZD1222 COVID-19 vaccine (dated by TCRdb to 2020 to 2022). With regard to the full study: TCR sequencing covered more than 230 trial participants: 200 to 210 given two doses of AZD1222 and 26 given two doses of MenACWY control vaccine. Enrollment into the trials was organized by age into subgroups of 18-55, 56-69 and 70-plus years, and those subgroups contained about 150, 27 and 61 TCR-sequenced participants, respectively. Here is what the overall study found, with its caveats: Conclusions about previously exposed vaccinees are limited because only six or seven AZD1222 recipients were SARS-CoV-2 seropositive at baseline. CD4 TCRs associated with the vaccine covered the entire spike protein, and the dominant responses were in regions 160-218 and 743-854. No day 14 peak-response samples were available, so repertoires were characterized only after the peak T cell response. Most participants were white British and females outnumbered males, and the authors suggested that clonal diversity may have been underestimated. Reportedly, close to half of the unique spike-specific TCRs recognized epitopes lying outside the regions that are mutated in the B.1.351 and B.1.1.7 variants. In the small 56-69-year group, the increase in depth fell short of significance, most likely because of low power. After two AZD1222 doses, spike-specific TCR breadth and depth were significantly higher than at day 0 and than in MenACWY recipients.

The CDR3 runs 16 residues from the cysteine to the phenylalanine. Kept here is only the CDR3 DNA, which spans 48 bases and is read in frame from base 1. V and J are truncated by 1 base and 0 bases respectively, leaving an intervening sequence of 12 bases. CDR1 and CDR2 are read off the germline V gene as LGHNA and YNFKEQ. The time point tag for this specimen amounts to: about 28 days (+/-7) after the second vaccine dose. Because spike-specific TCR depth and breadth did not differ between the two schedules, AZD1222 recipients who got a second dose at roughly 4 weeks were pooled with those who got a second dose at roughly 12 weeks. Vaccinee samples came from UK trials COV001 and COV002, including a single-blind randomized controlled phase 2/3 trial of AZD1222 (ChAdOx1 nCoV-19) in healthy adults. For TCRbeta chain sequencing, PBMC samples were collected from trial participants at day 0 and at day 28 after the second dose.

This clone occurred many times. Its antigen remains undetermined. Base qualities are not recorded, but no much larger clone differs from it by a single base. The CDR3 regions of human TCRbeta chains were analyzed by immunosequencing. As for how the authors treated the data: TCRs in the repertoires were compared against a reference library of SARS-CoV-2-specific TCRs that had been generated with the MIRA antigen-specificity platform. Breadth meant the fraction of unique TCRs that were SARS-CoV-2-associated, whereas depth meant the fraction of total T cells that were SARS-CoV-2-associated. Using the MIRA data, each spike-specific TCR was assigned both to the spike region to which the TCR was reactive and to a CD4 or CD8 class. Log10-transformed breadth and depth values were compared by one-way ANOVA with Sidak's multiple comparisons tests. Not all clones reach the TCRdb copy of this immuneACCESS table, which keeps in-frame sequences only. Checked studies attribute under half of the gap to unresolved V genes and leave the rest unexplained. That table is the source of V, J and clone size, and D and trimming were worked out from the DNA. For this sample the table gives fewer than 130,000 clones, of which 80% to 90% were detected only once. Roughly 15% of the sample is taken by the ten largest.

Here the chain combines TRBV4-2 and TRBJ1-1; matching of 6 bases hints at TRBD1 as the D gene. The sequence came from an adult who received the AZD1222 COVID-19 vaccine. The material was peripheral blood, obtained 28 days after the second AZD1222 dose. The CDR3 corresponds to CASSQAQGSLNTEAFF. The sequenced DNA is TGTGCCAGCAGCCAAGCGCAGGGGTCCCTGAACACTGAAGCTTTCTTT.